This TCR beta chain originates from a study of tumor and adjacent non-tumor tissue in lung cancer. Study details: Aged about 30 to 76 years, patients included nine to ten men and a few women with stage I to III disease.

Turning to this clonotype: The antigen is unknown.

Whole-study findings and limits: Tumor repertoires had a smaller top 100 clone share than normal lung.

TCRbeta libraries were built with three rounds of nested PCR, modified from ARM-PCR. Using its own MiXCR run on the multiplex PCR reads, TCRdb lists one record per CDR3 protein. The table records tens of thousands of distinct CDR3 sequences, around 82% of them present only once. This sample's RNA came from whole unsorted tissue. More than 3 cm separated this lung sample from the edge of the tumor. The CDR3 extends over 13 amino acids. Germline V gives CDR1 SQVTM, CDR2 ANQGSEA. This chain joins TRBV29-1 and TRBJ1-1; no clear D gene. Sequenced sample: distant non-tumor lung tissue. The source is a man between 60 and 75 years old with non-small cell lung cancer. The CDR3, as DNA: TGCAGTGTCTCCCAAGGACCCAACACTGAAGCTTTCTTT. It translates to CSVSQGPNTEAFF.